The clone carrying this T cell receptor (beta chain) has ten or more counts. The antigen is unknown. Using RNA template, CDR3s of TCR alpha and beta were amplified with iRepertoire arm-PCR. One-step reverse transcription and amplification started from approximately 100-400 ng of tissue mRNA or PBMC total RNA. Each CDR3 protein is one row after TCRdb ran MiXCR on the multiplex PCR reads. Of roughly 100,000 distinct CDR3 sequences in the sample, around 30% were seen once. The data belong to a study of glioma-infiltrating T cells. General observations from the study: Very few CDR3 sequences were shared between tissue and blood. Tissue-blood divergence was below expectation in non-neoplastic patients, above in gliomas.

The length of the CDR3 is 15 residues. From germline, CDR1 is LGHNA and CDR2 YNFKEQ. V shed 6 bases and J shed 7 bases, with 18 bases lying between them. Sequencing was carried out using glioma tissue, nonneoplastic brain tissue, or PBMCs (not recorded which). The source is a human donor with low-grade glioma or glioblastoma, undergoing nonglioma brain surgery, or in good health (not recorded which). The chain joins TRBV4-2 to TRBJ1-4, with D uncertain. DNA of the CDR3: TGTGCCAGCAGTCCCCTGGATAACGGGAGTGAAAAACTGTTTTTT. Its protein is CASSPLDNGSEKLFF.